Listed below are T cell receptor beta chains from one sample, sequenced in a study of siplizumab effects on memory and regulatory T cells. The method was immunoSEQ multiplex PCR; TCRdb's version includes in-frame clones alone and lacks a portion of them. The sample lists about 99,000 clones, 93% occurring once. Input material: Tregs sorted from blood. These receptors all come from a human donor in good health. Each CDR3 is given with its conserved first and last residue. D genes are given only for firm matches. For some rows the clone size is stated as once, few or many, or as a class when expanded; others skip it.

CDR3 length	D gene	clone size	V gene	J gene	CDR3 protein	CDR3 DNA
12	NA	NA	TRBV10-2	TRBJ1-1	CASSVVNTEAFF	TGCGCCAGCAGTGTTGTGAACACTGAAGCTTTCTTT
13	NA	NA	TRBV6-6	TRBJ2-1	CASSRTDYNEQFF	TGTGCCAGCAGTCGGACAGACTACAATGAGCAGTTCTTC
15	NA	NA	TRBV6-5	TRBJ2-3	CASSYWARSTDTQYF	TGTGCCAGCAGTTACTGGGCCCGTAGCACAGATACGCAGTATTTT
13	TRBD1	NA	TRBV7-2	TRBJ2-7	CASSPDRDHEQYF	TGTGCCAGCAGCCCGGACAGGGACCACGAGCAGTACTTC
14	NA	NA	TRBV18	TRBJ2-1	CASSLAGGASEQFF	TGTGCCAGCTCCTTAGCTGGGGGGGCAAGTGAGCAGTTCTTC
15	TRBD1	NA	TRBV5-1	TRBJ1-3	CASSLGQGRGNTIYF	TGCGCCAGCAGCCTGGGACAGGGACGTGGAAACACCATATATTTT
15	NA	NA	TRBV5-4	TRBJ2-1	CASSFEGPRGNEQFF	TGTGCCAGCAGCTTTGAGGGCCCCAGGGGCAATGAGCAGTTCTTC
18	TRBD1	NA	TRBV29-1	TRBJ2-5	CSVLTRRQGIRSRETQYF	TGCAGCGTTCTGACGAGAAGACAGGGTATAAGATCCCGGGAGACCCAGTACTTC
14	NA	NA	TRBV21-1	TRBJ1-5	CASRTGGGNQPQHF	TGTGCCAGCAGGACAGGGGGAGGCAATCAGCCCCAGCATTTT
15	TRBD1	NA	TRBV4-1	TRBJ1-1	CASSQHGQGGSEAFF	TGCGCCAGCAGCCAACACGGACAGGGGGGGTCTGAAGCTTTCTTT
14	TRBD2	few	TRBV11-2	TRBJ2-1	CASSSQLAGGPEFF	TGTGCCAGCAGCTCTCAATTAGCGGGAGGGCCAGAGTTCTTC
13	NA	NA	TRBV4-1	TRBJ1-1	CASSQDLSGKAFF	TGCGCCAGCAGCCAAGATCTGTCAGGTAAAGCTTTCTTT
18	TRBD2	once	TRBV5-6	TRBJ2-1	CASSPRRLAGGRLNEQFF	TGTGCCAGCAGCCCTAGGAGACTAGCGGGGGGGCGATTGAATGAGCAGTTCTTC
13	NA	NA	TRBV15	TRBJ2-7	CATSSGYSYEQYF	TGTGCCACCAGCAGTGGATACTCCTACGAGCAGTACTTC
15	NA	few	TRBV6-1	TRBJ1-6	CASSGGRVNNSPLHF	TGTGCCAGCAGTGGTGGACGGGTAAATAATTCACCCCTCCACTTT
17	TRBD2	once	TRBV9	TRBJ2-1	CASSVAKRTSGYNEQFF	TGTGCCAGCAGCGTAGCCAAGAGGACTAGCGGCTACAATGAGCAGTTCTTC
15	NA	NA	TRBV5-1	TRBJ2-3	CASSLRPSPADTQYF	TGCGCCAGCAGCTTGAGGCCCAGTCCCGCAGATACGCAGTATTTT
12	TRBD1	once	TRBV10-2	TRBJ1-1	CASSGGTGKAFF	TGCGCCAGCAGTGGGGGGACAGGGAAAGCTTTCTTT
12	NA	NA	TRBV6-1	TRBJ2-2	CASSRSVGELFF	TGTGCCAGCAGTCGGTCCGTCGGGGAGCTGTTTTTT
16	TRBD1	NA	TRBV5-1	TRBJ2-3	CASSLRGQGAGDTQYF	TGCGCCAGCAGCTTGCGAGGACAGGGGGCTGGAGATACGCAGTATTTT
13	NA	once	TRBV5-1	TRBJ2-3	CASSLVGTDTQYF	TGCGCCAGCAGCTTGGTCGGCACAGATACGCAGTATTTT
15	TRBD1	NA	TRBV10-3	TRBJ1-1	CAISGRQGMGTEAFF	TGTGCCATCAGTGGCCGACAGGGGATGGGCACTGAAGCTTTCTTT
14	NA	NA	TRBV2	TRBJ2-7	CASRATSRQNEQYF	TGTGCCAGCAGGGCGACTAGTAGGCAGAACGAGCAGTACTTC
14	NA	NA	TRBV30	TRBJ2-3	CAWTIGGDADTQYF	TGTGCCTGGACCATAGGCGGGGACGCAGATACGCAGTATTTT
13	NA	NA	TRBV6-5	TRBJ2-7	CASSSDLRGEQYF	TGTGCCAGCAGTTCCGATCTCAGGGGCGAGCAGTACTTC
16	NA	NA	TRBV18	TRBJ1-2	CASSPSTPGAGWGYTF	TGTGCCAGCTCACCATCCACGCCCGGGGCAGGGTGGGGCTACACCTTC
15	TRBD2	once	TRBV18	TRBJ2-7	CASSPGLAVSYEQYF	TGTGCCAGCTCACCGGGACTAGCGGTTTCCTACGAGCAGTACTTC
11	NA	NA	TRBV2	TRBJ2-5	CASSERKTQYF	TGTGCCAGCAGTGAGCGGAAGACCCAGTACTTC
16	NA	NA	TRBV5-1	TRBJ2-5	CASSLGAGINQETQYF	TGCGCCAGCAGCTTGGGGGCAGGGATAAACCAAGAGACCCAGTACTTC
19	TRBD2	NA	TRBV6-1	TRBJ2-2	CASSEAVIKRGGSTGELFF	TGTGCCAGCAGTGAGGCGGTAATAAAGCGGGGGGGCAGTACCGGGGAGCTGTTTTTT
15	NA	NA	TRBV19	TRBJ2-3	CASSSPGTSTDTQYF	TGTGCCAGTAGTTCTCCCGGGACTAGCACAGATACGCAGTATTTT
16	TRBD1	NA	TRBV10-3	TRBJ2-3	CAISESTGVGVDTQYF	TGTGCCATCAGTGAGTCGACAGGGGTCGGTGTGGATACGCAGTATTTT
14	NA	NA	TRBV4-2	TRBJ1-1	CASSHEQLNTEAFF	TGTGCCAGCAGCCATGAGCAGTTGAACACTGAAGCTTTCTTT
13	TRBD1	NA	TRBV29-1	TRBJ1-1	CSVERDRAAEAFF	TGCAGCGTTGAGCGGGACAGGGCTGCTGAAGCTTTCTTT
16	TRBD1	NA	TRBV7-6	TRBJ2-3	CASRGTGTGYTDTQYF	TGTGCCAGCCGAGGAACCGGGACAGGGTACACAGATACGCAGTATTTT
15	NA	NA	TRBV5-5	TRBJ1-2	CASSLNPNGFYGYTF	TGTGCCAGCAGCTTGAATCCGAACGGCTTTTATGGCTACACCTTC
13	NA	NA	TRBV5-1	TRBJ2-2	CASSLDAVGELFF	TGCGCCAGCAGCTTAGACGCGGTCGGGGAGCTGTTTTTT
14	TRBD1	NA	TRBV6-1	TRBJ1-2	CASIPGQGSYGYTF	TGTGCCAGCATCCCGGGACAGGGGAGCTATGGCTACACCTTC
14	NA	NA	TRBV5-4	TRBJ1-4	CASRRGAGEEKLFF	TGTGCCAGCAGACGGGGGGCAGGGGAGGAAAAACTGTTTTTT
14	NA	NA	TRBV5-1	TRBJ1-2	CASRLIMTGYGYTF	TGCGCCAGCAGACTGATCATGACCGGCTATGGCTACACCTTC
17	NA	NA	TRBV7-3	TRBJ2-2	CASSPSGGTGYTGELFF	TGTGCCAGCAGCCCGAGCGGAGGGACGGGATACACCGGGGAGCTGTTTTTT
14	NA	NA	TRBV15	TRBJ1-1	CATSSLVMNTEAFF	TGTGCCACCAGCAGCCTTGTTATGAACACTGAAGCTTTCTTT
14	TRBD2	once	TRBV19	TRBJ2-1	CARSPSGCYNEQFF	TGTGCCAGATCCCCTAGCGGATGCTACAATGAGCAGTTCTTC
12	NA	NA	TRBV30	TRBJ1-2	CAWSGWDYGYTF	TGTGCCTGGAGTGGGTGGGACTATGGCTACACCTTC
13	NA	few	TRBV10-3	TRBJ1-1	CAIAGVGNTEAFF	TGTGCCATAGCAGGTGTGGGGAACACTGAAGCTTTCTTT
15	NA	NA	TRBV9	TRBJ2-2	CASSVVATLTGELFF	TGTGCCAGCAGCGTAGTCGCGACTCTCACCGGGGAGCTGTTTTTT
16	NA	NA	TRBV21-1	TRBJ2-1	CASSRVAGGSYNEQFF	NA
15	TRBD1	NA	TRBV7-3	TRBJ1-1	CASSLTTGRGTEAFF	TGTGCCAGCAGCTTAACGACAGGGAGGGGGACTGAAGCTTTCTTT
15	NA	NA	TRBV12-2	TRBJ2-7	CASRFGTSGVYEQYF	TGTGCAAGTCGCTTCGGGACTAGCGGAGTCTACGAGCAGTACTTC
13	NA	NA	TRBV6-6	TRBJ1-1	CASSPPEKGAAFF	TGTGCCAGCAGTCCGCCTGAAAAGGGAGCGGCTTTCTTT
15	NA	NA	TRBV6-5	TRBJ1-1	CASSFDLAGNTEAFF	TGTGCCAGCAGTTTTGATTTGGCAGGGAACACTGAAGCTTTCTTT
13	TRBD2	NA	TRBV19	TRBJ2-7	CASSGTSGYEQYF	TGTGCCAGTAGTGGGACTAGCGGCTACGAGCAGTACTTC
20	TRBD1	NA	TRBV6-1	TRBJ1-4	CASSEGAGTGEFETNEKLFF	TGTGCCAGCAGTGAAGGCGCCGGGACAGGGGAATTCGAAACTAATGAAAAACTGTTTTTT
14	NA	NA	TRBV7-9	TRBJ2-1	CASSPQRVNNEQFF	TGTGCCAGCAGCCCCCAGCGGGTCAACAATGAGCAGTTCTTC
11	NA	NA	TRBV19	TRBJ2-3	CASRDGFGQYF	TGTGCCAGCCGAGACGGTTTCGGGCAGTATTTT
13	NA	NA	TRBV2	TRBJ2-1	CASKERSYNEQFF	TGTGCCAGCAAGGAGAGGTCGTACAATGAGCAGTTCTTC